Listed below are T cell receptor beta chains from one sample, sequenced in a study of type 1 regulatory T cells. TCRdb reanalysed the reads using MiXCR and keeps one entry per CDR3 protein. The data hold some 18,000 distinct CDR3 sequences, with roughly a tenth observed a single time. Sequencing was carried out using CD4+ T cells, either the whole sample or a sorted fraction (not recorded which). The receptors originated from a human donor in good health. Both conserved end residues are part of each CDR3. Each record gives: J gene, clone size, CDR3 length, D gene, V gene, CDR3 DNA, CDR3 protein. The D gene is left open where the match is weak. The size entry is marked missing in some rows and otherwise reads once, few, many or a size class.

TRBJ2-5,many,14,NA,TRBV5-6,TGTGCCAGCAGCTCCCTAGTTTCCCTGGAGACCCAGTACTTC,CASSSLVSLETQYF
TRBJ2-3,few,15,NA,TRBV7-2,TGTGCCAGCCTCCCCCAGGGTTTAGCGACAGATACGCAGTATTTT,CASLPQGLATDTQYF
TRBJ2-5,few,14,NA,TRBV6-1,TGTGCCAGCACCATCGGGGGAGTAGCAGAGACCCAGTACTTC,CASTIGGVAETQYF
TRBJ2-7,many,12,NA,TRBV29-1,TGCAGCGTTGGAGAGCGCCGCTACGAGCAGTACTTC,CSVGERRYEQYF
TRBJ1-1,many,16,NA,TRBV7-9,TGTGCCAGCAGCCCGCCGTTCCTGGGCATGAACACTGAAGCTTTCTTT,CASSPPFLGMNTEAFF
TRBJ1-2,many,14,TRBD1,TRBV5-1,TGCGCCAGCAGCCGGGACAGACAAAACTATGGCTACACCTTC,CASSRDRQNYGYTF
TRBJ2-7,few,16,NA,TRBV5-1,TGCGCCAGCAGCTCAAGAGGGCGCGAGCACTCCTACGAGCAGTACTTC,CASSSRGREHSYEQYF
TRBJ2-7,NA,13,TRBD1,TRBV28,TGTGCCAGCAGGGGGACAGGGCTCCACGAGCAGTACTTC,CASRGTGLHEQYF
TRBJ1-6,few,18,NA,TRBV4-3,TGCGCCAGCAGACGACGACGGGACCCAAACTCCTATAATTCACCCCTCCACTTT,CASRRRRDPNSYNSPLHF
TRBJ2-5,NA,17,NA,TRBV11-2,TGTGCCAGCAGCTTGGCCGGGCCAGGGACCCTCCAAGAGACCCAGTACTTC,CASSLAGPGTLQETQYF
TRBJ2-4,many,13,TRBD2,TRBV5-1,TGCGCCAGCAGCCCCGGACTAGAGCACATTCAGTACTTC,CASSPGLEHIQYF
TRBJ2-3,many,15,TRBD2,TRBV5-1,TGCGCCAGCAGCTTGAGGGGGACTAGAGGTGATACGCAGTATTTT,CASSLRGTRGDTQYF
TRBJ2-1,NA,13,NA,TRBV20-1,TGCAGTGCTACAGGGGTTTGGGGGGGTGAGCAGTTCTTC,CSATGVWGGEQFF
TRBJ1-1,few,13,NA,TRBV9,TGTGCCAGCAGCGTTAAGGGGAACACTGAAGCTTTCTTT,CASSVKGNTEAFF
TRBJ1-2,medium-sized,13,NA,TRBV7-2,TGTGCCCGGGGAGGGAATACCCTGTATGGCTACACCTTC,CARGGNTLYGYTF
TRBJ2-6,many,14,NA,TRBV5-1,TGCGCCAGCAGCTTGGAATCTGGGGCCAACGTCCTGACTTTC,CASSLESGANVLTF
TRBJ2-7,NA,12,NA,TRBV28,TGTGCCAGCAGTTTAAGTAGTCACGAGCAGTACTTC,CASSLSSHEQYF
TRBJ1-6,many,16,NA,TRBV5-5,TGTGCCAGCACCCCGACAGCCCGCTCCTATAATTCACCCCTCCACTTT,CASTPTARSYNSPLHF
TRBJ1-1,NA,13,NA,TRBV6-1,TGTGCCAGCAGTGAATCCCCGAACACTGAAGCTTTCTTT,CASSESPNTEAFF
TRBJ2-2,many,16,TRBD2,TRBV5-1,TGCGCCAGCAGCACGGGACTAGCGGAGAACACCGGGGAGCTGTTTTTT,CASSTGLAENTGELFF
TRBJ2-1,medium-sized,10,NA,TRBV29-1,TGCAGCGTGGGTAACGGTGAGCAGTTCTTC,CSVGNGEQFF
TRBJ2-5,NA,23,TRBD2,TRBV20-1,TGCAGTGCTAGAGGTCCGAGACGTCCACAAGGGACTAGCGGGAGTAGGAACCAAGAGACCCAGTACTTC,CSARGPRRPQGTSGSRNQETQYF
TRBJ2-7,NA,14,NA,TRBV20-1,TGCAGTGCTAGAATAAAAGGCAGGGTCTACGAGCAGTACTTC,CSARIKGRVYEQYF
TRBJ2-7,many,15,NA,TRBV7-2,TGTGCCAGCAGCTTAGCCGCGGGCGGGACCTACGAGCAGTACTTC,CASSLAAGGTYEQYF
TRBJ2-7,many,10,NA,TRBV30,TGTGCCTGGGGCGTCTACGAGCAGTACTTC,CAWGVYEQYF
TRBJ2-7,many,15,NA,TRBV20-1,TGCAGTGCCCGGGAAAAGGGGCTCTTCTCCTACGAGCAGTACTTC,CSAREKGLFSYEQYF
TRBJ2-7,many,15,NA,TRBV5-8,TGTGCCAGCAGCTACCGACAGGGAGGTAAAAACGAGCAGTACTTC,CASSYRQGGKNEQYF
TRBJ2-1,medium-sized,11,NA,TRBV20-1,TGCAGTGCGAGGACGTTCAATGAGCAGTTCTTC,CSARTFNEQFF